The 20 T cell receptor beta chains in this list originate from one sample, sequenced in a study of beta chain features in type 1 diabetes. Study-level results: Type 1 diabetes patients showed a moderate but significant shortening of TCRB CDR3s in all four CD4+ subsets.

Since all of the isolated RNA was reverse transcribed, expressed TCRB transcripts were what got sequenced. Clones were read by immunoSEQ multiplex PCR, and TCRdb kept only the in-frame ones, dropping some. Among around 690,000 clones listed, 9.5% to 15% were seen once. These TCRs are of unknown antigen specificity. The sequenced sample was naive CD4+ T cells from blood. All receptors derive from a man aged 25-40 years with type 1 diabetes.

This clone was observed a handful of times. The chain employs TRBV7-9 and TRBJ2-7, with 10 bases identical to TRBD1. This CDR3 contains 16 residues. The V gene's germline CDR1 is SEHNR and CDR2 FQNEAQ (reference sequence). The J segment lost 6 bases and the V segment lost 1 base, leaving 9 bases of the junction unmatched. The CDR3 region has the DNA TGTGCCAGCAGCTTAGTTTCCGGGACAGGGGCCCTCGAGCAGTACTTC. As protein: CASSLVSGTGALEQYF.

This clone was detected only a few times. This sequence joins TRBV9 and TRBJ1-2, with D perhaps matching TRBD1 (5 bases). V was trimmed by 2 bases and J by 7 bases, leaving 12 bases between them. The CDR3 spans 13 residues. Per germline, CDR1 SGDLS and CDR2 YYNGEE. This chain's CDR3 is CASSVMDQGGYTF. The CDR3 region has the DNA TGTGCCAGCAGCGTTATGGACCAGGGTGGCTACACCTTC.

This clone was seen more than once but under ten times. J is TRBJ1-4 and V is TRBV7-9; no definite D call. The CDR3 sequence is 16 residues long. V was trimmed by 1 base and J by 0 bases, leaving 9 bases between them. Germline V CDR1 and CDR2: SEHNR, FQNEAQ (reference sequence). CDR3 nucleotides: TGTGCCAGCAGCTTAGGTTTGGGCACAACTAATGAAAAACTGTTTTTT. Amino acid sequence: CASSLGLGTTNEKLFF. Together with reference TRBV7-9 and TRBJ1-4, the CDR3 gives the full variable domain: DTGVSQNPRHKITKRGQNVTFRCDPISEHNRLYWYRQTLGQGPEFLTYFQNEAQLEKSRLLSDRFSAERPKGSFSTLEIQRTEQGDSAMYLCASSLGLGTTNEKLFFGSGTQLSVL.

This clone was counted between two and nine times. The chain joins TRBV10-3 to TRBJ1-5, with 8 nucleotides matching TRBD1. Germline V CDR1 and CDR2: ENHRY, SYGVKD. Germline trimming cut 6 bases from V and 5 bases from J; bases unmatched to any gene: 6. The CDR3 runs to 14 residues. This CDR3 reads CAIRATGADQPQHF. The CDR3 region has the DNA TGTGCCATCAGAGCGACAGGGGCCGATCAGCCCCAGCATTTT.

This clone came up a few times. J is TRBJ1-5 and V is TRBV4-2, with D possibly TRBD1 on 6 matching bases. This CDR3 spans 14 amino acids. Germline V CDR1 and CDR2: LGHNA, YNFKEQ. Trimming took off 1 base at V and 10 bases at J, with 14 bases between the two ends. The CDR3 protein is CASSQARGSHPQHF. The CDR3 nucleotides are TGTGCCAGCAGCCAAGCCAGGGGAAGTCACCCCCAGCATTTT.

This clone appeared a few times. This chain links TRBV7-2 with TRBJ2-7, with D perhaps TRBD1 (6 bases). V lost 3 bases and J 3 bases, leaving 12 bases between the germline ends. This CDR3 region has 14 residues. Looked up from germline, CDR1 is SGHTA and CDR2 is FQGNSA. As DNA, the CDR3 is TGTGCCAGCAGCTTTGTCCAGGGGAGCTACGAGCAGTACTTC. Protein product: CASSFVQGSYEQYF. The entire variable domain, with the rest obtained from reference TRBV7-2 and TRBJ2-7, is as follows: GAGVSQSPSNKVTEKGKDVELRCDPISGHTALYWYRQSLGQGLEFLIYFQGNSAPDKSGLPSDRFSAERTGGSVSTLTIQRTQQEDSAVYLCASSFVQGSYEQYFGPGTRLTVT.

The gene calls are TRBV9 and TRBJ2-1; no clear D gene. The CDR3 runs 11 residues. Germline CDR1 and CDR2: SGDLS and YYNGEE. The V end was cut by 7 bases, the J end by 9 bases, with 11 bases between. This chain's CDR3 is CASGYLGEQFF. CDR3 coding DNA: TGTGCCAGCGGCTACTTGGGTGAGCAGTTCTTC.

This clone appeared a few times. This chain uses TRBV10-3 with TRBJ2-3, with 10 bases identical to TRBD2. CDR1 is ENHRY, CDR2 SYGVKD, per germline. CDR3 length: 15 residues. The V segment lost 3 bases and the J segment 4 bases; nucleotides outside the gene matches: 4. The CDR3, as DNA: TGTGCCATCAGTGACCAGCGGGGGGGCCCAGATACGCAGTATTTT. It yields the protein CAISDQRGGPDTQYF.

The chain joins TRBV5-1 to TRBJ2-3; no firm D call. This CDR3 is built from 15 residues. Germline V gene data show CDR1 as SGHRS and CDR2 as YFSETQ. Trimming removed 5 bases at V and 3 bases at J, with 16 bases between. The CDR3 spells CASRSSGDGTDTQYF. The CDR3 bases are TGCGCCAGCAGGTCGTCGGGCGACGGGACAGATACGCAGTATTTT.

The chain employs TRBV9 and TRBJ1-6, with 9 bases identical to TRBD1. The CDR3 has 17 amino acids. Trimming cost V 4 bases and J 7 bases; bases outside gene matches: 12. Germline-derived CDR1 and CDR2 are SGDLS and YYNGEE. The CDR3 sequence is CASSHGDYRGRNSPLHF. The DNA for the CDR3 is TGTGCCAGCAGCCACGGGGATTACAGGGGGCGGAATTCACCCCTCCACTTT.

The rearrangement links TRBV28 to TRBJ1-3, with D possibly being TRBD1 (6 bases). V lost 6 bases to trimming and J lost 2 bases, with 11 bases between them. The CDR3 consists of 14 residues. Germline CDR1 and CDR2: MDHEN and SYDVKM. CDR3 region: CASSRTGTGNTIYF. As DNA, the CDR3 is TGTGCCAGCAGCCGTACAGGGACTGGAAACACCATATATTTT.

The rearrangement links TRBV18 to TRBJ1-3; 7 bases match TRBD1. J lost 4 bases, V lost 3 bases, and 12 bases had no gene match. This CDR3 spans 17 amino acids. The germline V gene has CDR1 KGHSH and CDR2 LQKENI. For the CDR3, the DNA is TGTGCCAGCTCACCCCGGGACAGCGTGCCCGGGGGAAACACCATATATTTT. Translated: CASSPRDSVPGGNTIYF.

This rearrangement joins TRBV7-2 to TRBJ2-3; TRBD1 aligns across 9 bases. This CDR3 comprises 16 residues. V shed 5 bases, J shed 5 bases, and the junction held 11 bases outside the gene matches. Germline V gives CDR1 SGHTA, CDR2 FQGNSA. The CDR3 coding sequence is TGTGCCAGCAGCCCCCTCGGGGGACAGGGAGGAGATACGCAGTATTTT. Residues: CASSPLGGQGGDTQYF.

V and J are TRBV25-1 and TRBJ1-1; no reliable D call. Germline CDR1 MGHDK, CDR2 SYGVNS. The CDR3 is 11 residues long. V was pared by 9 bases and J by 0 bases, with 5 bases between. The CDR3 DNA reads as TGTGCCAGTTTACTGAACACTGAAGCTTTCTTT. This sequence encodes CASLLNTEAFF.

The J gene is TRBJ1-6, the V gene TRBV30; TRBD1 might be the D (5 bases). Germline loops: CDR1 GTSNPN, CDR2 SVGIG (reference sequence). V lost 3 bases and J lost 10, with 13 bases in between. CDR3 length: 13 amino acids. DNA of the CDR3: TGTGCCTGGAGCGCAGGGTTGTGGTCACCCCTCCACTTT. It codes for CAWSAGLWSPLHF.

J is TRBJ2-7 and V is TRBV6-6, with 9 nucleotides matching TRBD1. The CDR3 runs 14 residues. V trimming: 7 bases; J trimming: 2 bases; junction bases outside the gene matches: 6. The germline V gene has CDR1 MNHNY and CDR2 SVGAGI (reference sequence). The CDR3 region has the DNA TGTGCCAGCACCAAAGGGACAGGGACCTACGAGCAGTACTTC. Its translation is CASTKGTGTYEQYF.

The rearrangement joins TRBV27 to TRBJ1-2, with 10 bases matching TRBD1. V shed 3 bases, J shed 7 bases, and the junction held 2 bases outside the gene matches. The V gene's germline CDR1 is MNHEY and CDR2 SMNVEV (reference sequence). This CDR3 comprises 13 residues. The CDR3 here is CASSFDRGLGYTF. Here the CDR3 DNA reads TGTGCCAGCAGTTTTGACAGGGGGCTTGGCTACACCTTC.

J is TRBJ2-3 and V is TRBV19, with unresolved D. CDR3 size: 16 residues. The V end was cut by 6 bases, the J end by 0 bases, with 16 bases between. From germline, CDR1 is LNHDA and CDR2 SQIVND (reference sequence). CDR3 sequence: CASSSIEQISTDTQYF. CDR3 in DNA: TGTGCCAGTAGCTCAATTGAACAGATTAGCACAGATACGCAGTATTTT.

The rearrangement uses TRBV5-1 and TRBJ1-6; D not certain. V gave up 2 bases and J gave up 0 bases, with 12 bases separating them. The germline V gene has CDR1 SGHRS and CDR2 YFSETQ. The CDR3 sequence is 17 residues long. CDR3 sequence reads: CASSLSRGGSYNSPLHF. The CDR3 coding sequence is TGCGCCAGCAGCTTAAGCCGGGGAGGCTCCTATAATTCACCCCTCCACTTT.

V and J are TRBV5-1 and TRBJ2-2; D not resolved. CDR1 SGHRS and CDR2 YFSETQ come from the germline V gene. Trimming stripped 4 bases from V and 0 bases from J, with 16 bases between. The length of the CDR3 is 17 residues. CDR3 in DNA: TGCGCCAGCAGCGAGACTTACGCCGGAGCGAACACCGGGGAGCTGTTTTTT. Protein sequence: CASSETYAGANTGELFF.